This T cell receptor (beta chain) appears in the sequencing data of a study of blood T cell repertoires in COVID-19. On the study more broadly: The cDNA or gDNA used as material had been derived from T cells, B-cell-depleted T cells, or PBMCs.

Residents of around 24 US areas, aged about 18 to 89 years, made up the participants. Participant-reported clinical history was the basis for cohort assignment. A COVID-19 case was met by exposed participants within 2 weeks before study entry. The CDR3 loop spans 16 amino acids. Trimming removed 0 bases at V and 6 bases at J, with 18 bases between. From germline, CDR1 is MNHEY and CDR2 SMNVEV (reference sequence). Method: immunoSEQ multiplex PCR; TCRdb's copy keeps in-frame clones and lacks some. Here the sample spans some 180,000 clones, 84% being singletons. The sample consisted of PBMCs or T cells enriched from blood (not recorded which). The V call is TRBV27, the J call TRBJ2-7; no definite D call. The receptor was isolated from a woman aged 25 to 39 who had been exposed to COVID-19. The CDR3: CASSLSYSQIFFEQYF. DNA of the CDR3: TGTGCCAGCAGTTTATCTTATTCCCAGATATTTTTCGAGCAGTACTTC.